This TCR beta chain stems from a study of cytotoxic CD8 clonotypes in ibrutinib-treated CLL. The method was immunoSEQ multiplex PCR; TCRdb's version includes in-frame clones alone and lacks a portion of them. Among some 130,000 clones listed, approximately 85% were seen once. Germline V gene data show CDR1 as KGHSH and CDR2 as LQKENI. The CDR3 has 18 amino acids. V lost 3 bases to trimming and J lost 4 bases; unmatched junction nucleotides: 9. The sequencing used PBMCs, collected after 24 months of ibrutinib treatment. This clonotype was obtained from a human donor with chronic lymphocytic leukemia. The V and J genes are TRBV18 and TRBJ2-6; 10 bases agree with TRBD1. CDR3 in amino acids: CASSPPGQGIPGANVLTF. The CDR3 DNA follows: TGTGCCAGCTCACCCCCGGGACAGGGGATTCCGGGGGCCAACGTCCTGACTTTC.